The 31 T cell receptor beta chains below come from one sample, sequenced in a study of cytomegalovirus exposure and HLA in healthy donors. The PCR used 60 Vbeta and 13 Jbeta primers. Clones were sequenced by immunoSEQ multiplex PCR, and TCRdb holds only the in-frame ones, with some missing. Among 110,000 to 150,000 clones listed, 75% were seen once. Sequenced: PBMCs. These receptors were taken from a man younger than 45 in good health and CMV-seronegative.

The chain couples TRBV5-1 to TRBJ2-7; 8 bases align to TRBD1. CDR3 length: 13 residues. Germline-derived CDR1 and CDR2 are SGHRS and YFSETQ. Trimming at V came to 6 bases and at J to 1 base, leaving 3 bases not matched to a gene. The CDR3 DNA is TGCGCCAGCAACCAGGGGGCTTCCTACGAGCAGTACTTC. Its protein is CASNQGASYEQYF.

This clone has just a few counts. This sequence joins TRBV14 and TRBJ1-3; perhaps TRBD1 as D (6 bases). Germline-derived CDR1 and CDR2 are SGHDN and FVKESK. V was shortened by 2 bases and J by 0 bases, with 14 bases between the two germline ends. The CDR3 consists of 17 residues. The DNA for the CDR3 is TGTGCCAGCAGCCAAACAGGGCGCTTAAGCTCTGGAAACACCATATATTTT. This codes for CASSQTGRLSSGNTIYF.

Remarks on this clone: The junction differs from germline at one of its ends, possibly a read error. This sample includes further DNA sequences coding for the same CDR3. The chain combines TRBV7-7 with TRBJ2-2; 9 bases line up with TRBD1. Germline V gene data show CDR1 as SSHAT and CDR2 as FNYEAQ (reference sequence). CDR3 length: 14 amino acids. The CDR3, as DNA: TGTGCCAGCAGCGGACAGGGGAACACTGGGGAGCTGTTTTTT. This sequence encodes CASSGQGNTGELFF.

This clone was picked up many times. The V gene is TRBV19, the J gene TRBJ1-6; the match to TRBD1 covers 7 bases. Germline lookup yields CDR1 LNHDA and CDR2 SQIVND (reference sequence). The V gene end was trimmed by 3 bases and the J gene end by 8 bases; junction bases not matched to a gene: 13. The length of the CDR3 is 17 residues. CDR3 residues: CASSIGRGRAGDSPLHF. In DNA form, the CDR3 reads TGTGCCAGTAGTATCGGAAGGGGGCGGGCAGGGGATTCACCCCTCCACTTT. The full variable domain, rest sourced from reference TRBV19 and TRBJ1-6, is DGGITQSPKYLFRKEGQNVTLSCEQNLNHDAMYWYRQDPGQGLRLIYYSQIVNDFQKGDIAEGYSVSREKKESFPLTVTSAQKNPTAFYLCASSIGRGRAGDSPLHFGNGTRLTVT.

In DNA, the CDR3 is TGCGCCAGCAGCTTGGCGCAGGACACCGGGGAGCTGTTTTTT. Its protein is CASSLAQDTGELFF. J is TRBJ2-2 and V is TRBV5-1; D uncertain. The germline CDR1 and CDR2 sequences are SGHRS and YFSETQ. V was pared by 0 bases and J by 3 bases, with 6 bases between. This CDR3 is built from 14 residues.

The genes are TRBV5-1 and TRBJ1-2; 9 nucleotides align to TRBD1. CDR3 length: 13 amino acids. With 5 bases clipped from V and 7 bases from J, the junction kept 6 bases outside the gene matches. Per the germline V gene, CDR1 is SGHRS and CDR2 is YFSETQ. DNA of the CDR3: TGCGCCAGCAGACTAACAGGGGGCGGTGGCTACACCTTC. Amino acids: CASRLTGGGGYTF.

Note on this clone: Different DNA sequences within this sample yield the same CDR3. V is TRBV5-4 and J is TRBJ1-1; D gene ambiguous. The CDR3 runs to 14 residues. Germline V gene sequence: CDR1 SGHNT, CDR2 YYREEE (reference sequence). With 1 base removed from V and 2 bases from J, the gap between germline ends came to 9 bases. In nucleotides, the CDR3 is TGTGCCAGCAGCTTGAAGGCGGGTAACACTGAAGCTTTCTTT. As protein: CASSLKAGNTEAFF.

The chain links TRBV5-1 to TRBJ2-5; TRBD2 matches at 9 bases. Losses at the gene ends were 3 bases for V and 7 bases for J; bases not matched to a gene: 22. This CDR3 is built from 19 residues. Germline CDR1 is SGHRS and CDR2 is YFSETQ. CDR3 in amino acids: CASSSYGKRGDLGEGTQYF. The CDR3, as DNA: TGCGCCAGCAGCTCCTACGGAAAGCGGGGGGACCTTGGAGAAGGGACCCAGTACTTC.

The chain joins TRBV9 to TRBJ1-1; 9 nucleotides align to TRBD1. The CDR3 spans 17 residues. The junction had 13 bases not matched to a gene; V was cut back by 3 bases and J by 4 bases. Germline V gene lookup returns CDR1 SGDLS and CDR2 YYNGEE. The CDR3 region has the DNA TGTGCCAGCAGCGCGTTAACGGGACAGGGTAGGGGCACTGAAGCTTTCTTT. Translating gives CASSALTGQGRGTEAFF.

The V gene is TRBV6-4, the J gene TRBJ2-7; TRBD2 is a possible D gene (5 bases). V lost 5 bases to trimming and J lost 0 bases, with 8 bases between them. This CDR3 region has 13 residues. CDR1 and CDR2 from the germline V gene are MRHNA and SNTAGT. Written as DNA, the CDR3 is TGTGCCAGCAGTCGAGGGCCCTCCTACGAGCAGTACTTC. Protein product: CASSRGPSYEQYF.

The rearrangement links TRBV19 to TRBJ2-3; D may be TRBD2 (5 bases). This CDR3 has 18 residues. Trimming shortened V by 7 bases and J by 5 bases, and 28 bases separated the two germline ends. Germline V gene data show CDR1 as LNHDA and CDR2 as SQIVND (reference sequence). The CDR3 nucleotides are TGTGCCAGTACCCCGAGGCGAGGGAAACTAGACGGTGGAGATACGCAGTATTTT. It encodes CASTPRRGKLDGGDTQYF.

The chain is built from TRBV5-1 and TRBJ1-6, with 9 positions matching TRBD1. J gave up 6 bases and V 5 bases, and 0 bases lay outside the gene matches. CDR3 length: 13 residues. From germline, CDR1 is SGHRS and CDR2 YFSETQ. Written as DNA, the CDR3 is TGCGCCAGCAGGGACAGGGGTAATTCACCCCTCCACTTT. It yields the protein CASRDRGNSPLHF.

CDR3 nucleotide sequence: TGCGCCAGCAAGAGGGACACTGAAGCTTTCTTT. This translates into CASKRDTEAFF. The rearrangement links TRBV5-1 to TRBJ1-1; D is ambiguous. CDR1 SGHRS and CDR2 YFSETQ come from the germline V gene. The CDR3 sequence is 11 residues long. V lost 6 bases to trimming and J lost 3 bases, with 6 bases between them.

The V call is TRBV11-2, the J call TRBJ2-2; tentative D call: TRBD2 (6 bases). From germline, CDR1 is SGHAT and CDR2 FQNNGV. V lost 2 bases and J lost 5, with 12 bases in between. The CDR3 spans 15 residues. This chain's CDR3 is CASSLLGGFTGELFF. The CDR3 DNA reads TGTGCCAGCAGCTTACTGGGGGGATTTACCGGGGAGCTGTTTTTT.

The CDR3 loop reads CASSSTGGPQPQHF. The CDR3, as DNA: TGTGCCAGCAGCTCAACAGGGGGCCCTCAGCCCCAGCATTTT. The V and J genes are TRBV7-9 and TRBJ1-5; 9 nucleotides match TRBD1. Germline assignment: CDR1 SEHNR and CDR2 FQNEAQ (reference sequence). The CDR3 is 14 residues long. Germline trimming cut 4 bases from V and 6 bases from J; bases unmatched to any gene: 4.

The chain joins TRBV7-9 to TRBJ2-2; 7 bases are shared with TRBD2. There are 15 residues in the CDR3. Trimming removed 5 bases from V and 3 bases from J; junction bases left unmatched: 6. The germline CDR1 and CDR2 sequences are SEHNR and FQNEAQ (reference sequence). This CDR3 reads CASSEASGYTGELFF. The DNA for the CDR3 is TGTGCCAGCAGCGAAGCTAGCGGCTACACCGGGGAGCTGTTTTTT.

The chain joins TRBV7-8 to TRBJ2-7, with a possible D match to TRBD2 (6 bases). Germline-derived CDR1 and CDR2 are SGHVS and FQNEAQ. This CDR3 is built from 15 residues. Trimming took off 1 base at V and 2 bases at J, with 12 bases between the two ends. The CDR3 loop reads CASSLEATGAYEQYF. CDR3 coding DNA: TGTGCCAGCAGCTTAGAAGCGACGGGAGCCTACGAGCAGTACTTC. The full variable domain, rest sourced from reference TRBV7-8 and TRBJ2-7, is GAGVSQSPRYKVAKRGQDVALRCDPISGHVSLFWYQQALGQGPEFLTYFQNEAQLDKSGLPSDRFFAERPEGSVSTLKIQRTQQEDSAVYLCASSLEATGAYEQYFGPGTRLTVT.

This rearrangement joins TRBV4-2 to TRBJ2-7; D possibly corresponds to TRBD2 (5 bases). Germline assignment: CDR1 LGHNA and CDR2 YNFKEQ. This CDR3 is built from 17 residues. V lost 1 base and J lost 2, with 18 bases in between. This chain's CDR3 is CASSQALEGVLAYEQYF. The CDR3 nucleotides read TGTGCCAGCAGCCAAGCCCTCGAGGGTGTCCTTGCCTACGAGCAGTACTTC.

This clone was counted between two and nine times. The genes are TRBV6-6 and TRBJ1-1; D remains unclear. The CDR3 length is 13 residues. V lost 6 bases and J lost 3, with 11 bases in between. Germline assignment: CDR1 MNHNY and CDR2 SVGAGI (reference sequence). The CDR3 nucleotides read TGTGCCAGCAGCTCCCGCGGGGACACTGAAGCTTTCTTT. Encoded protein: CASSSRGDTEAFF.

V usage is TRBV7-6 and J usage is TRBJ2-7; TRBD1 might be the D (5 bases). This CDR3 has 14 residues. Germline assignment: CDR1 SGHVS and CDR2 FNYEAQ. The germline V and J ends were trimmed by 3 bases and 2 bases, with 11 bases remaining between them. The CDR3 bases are TGTGCCAGCAGCTTCAGGGTCCTTACCTACGAGCAGTACTTC. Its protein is CASSFRVLTYEQYF.

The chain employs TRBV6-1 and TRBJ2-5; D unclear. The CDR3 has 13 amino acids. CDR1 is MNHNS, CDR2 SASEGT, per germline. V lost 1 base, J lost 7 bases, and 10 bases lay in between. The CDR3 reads CASSEGARWTQYF. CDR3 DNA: TGTGCCAGCAGTGAAGGGGCCAGGTGGACCCAGTACTTC.

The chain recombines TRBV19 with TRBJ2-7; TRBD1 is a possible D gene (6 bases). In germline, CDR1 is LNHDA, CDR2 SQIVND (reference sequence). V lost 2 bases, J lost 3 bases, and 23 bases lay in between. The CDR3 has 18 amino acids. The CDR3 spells CASSISLSVVGANYEQYF. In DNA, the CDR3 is TGTGCCAGTAGTATAAGCCTCTCGGTGGTGGGGGCAAACTACGAGCAGTACTTC.

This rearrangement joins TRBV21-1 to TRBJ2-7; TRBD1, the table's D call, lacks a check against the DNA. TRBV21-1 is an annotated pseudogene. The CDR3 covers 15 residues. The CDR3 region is CASSTSGAFSYEQYF. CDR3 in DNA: TGTGCCAGCAGCACCTCAGGGGCCTTCTCCTACGAGCAGTACTTC.

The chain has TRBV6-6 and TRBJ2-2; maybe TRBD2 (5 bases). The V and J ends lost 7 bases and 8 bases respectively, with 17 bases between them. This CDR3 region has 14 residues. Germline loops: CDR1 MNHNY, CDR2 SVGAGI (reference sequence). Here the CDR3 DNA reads TGTGCCAGCATCCACCGGGCGAGGGAAGGGGAGCTGTTTTTT. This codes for CASIHRAREGELFF.

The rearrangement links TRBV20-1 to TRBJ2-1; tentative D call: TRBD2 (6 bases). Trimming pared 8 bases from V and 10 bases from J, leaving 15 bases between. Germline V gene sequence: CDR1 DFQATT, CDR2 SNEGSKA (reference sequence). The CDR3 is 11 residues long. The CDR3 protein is CSPAGSAEQFF. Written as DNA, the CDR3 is TGCAGTCCCGCGGGGTCAGCCGAGCAGTTCTTC.

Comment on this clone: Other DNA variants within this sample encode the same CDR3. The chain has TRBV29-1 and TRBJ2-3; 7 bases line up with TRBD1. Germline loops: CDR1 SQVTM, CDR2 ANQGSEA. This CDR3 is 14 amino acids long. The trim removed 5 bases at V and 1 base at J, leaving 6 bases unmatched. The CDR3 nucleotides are TGCAGCGTTCAGGGGGAACGGGGCACAGATACGCAGTATTTT. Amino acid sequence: CSVQGERGTDTQYF.

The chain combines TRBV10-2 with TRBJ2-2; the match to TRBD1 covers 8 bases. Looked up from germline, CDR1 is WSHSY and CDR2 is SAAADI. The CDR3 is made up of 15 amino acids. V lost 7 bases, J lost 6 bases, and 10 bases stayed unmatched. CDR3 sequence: CASNLRGRLAGELFF. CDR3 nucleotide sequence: TGCGCCAGCAACCTCAGGGGGCGCCTTGCCGGGGAGCTGTTTTTT.

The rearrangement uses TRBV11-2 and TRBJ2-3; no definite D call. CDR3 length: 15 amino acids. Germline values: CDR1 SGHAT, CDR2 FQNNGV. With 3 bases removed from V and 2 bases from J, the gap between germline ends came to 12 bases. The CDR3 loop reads CASSLGRPFTDTQYF. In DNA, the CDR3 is TGTGCCAGCAGCTTGGGCAGGCCTTTCACAGATACGCAGTATTTT.

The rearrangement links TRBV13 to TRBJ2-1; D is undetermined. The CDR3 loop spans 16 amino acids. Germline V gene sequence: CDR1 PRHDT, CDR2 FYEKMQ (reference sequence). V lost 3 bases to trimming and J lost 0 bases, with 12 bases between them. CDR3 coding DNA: TGTGCCAGCAGCTTTCCGGGTCCGAACTCCTACAATGAGCAGTTCTTC. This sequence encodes CASSFPGPNSYNEQFF.

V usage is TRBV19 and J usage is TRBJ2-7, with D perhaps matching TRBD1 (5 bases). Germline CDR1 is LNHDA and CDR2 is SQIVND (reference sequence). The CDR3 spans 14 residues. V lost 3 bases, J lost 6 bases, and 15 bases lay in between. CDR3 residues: CASSMETEWSEQYF. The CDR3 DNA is TGTGCCAGTAGTATGGAGACAGAATGGAGCGAGCAGTACTTC.

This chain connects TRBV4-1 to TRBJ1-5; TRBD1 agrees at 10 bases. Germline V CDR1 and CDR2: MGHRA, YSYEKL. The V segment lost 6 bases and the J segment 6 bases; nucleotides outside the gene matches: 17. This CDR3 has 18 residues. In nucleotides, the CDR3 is TGCGCCAGCAGTGTTAATCTCCGGGACAGGGGAAAGGGTCAGCCCCAGCATTTT. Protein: CASSVNLRDRGKGQPQHF.